Presented here are 22 T cell receptor beta chains from one specimen sequenced in a study of STAT3 mutations in large granular lymphocyte leukemia. The assay was immunoSEQ multiplex PCR, and TCRdb's table has in-frame clones only and misses some. The sample has tens of thousands of clones; around three quarters are singletons. No antigen has been identified for these receptors. Regarding the study as a whole: In T-cell large granular lymphocyte leukemia, about half of patients showed multiple immunodominant subclonotypes.

The sample consisted of peripheral blood mononuclear cells. The receptor source for this set is a woman between 45 and 65 years old with T-cell large granular lymphocyte leukemia. Some clones in this sample may be carry-over from other donors' samples.

The V and J genes are TRBV7-8 and TRBJ1-1, with D hard to call. Trimming removed 11 bases from V and 3 bases from J, with 10 bases in between. CDR3 size: 11 residues. CDR1 and CDR2 from the germline V gene are SGHVS and FQNEAQ. CDR3 nucleotide sequence: TGTGCCGTCGGAGGACACACTGAAGCTTTCTTT. Translated, it gives CAVGGHTEAFF. The full variable domain, its missing parts supplied by reference TRBV7-8 and TRBJ1-1, is GAGVSQSPRYKVAKRGQDVALRCDPISGHVSLFWYQQALGQGPEFLTYFQNEAQLDKSGLPSDRFFAERPEGSVSTLKIQRTQQEDSAVYLCAVGGHTEAFFGQGTRLTVV.

The chain is built from TRBV7-9 and TRBJ2-1; 12 nucleotides line up with TRBD2. J was trimmed by 2 bases and V by 6 bases; bases with no gene match: 8. Germline CDR1 is SEHNR and CDR2 is FQNEAQ (reference sequence). The CDR3 runs 17 residues. CDR3 residues: CASSPGRTSGTYNEQFF. CDR3 DNA: TGTGCCAGCAGTCCCGGGCGGACTAGCGGGACCTACAATGAGCAGTTCTTC.

The chain uses TRBV9 and TRBJ2-5; D might be TRBD1 (6 bases). CDR3 length equals 13 residues. Germline-derived CDR1 and CDR2 are SGDLS and YYNGEE. V was cut by 0 bases and J by 7 bases, with 10 bases left in between. This CDR3 reads CASSVATGRTQYF. The CDR3 nucleotides are TGTGCCAGCAGCGTAGCAACAGGGCGGACCCAGTACTTC. The whole variable domain, remainder taken from reference TRBV9 and TRBJ2-5, is DSGVTQTPKHLITATGQRVTLRCSPRSGDLSVYWYQQSLDQGLQFLIQYYNGEERAKGNILERFSAQQFPDLHSELNLSSLELGDSALYFCASSVATGRTQYFGPGTRLLVL.

The chain couples TRBV18 to TRBJ1-2; possibly TRBD1 for D (5 bases). V lost 3 bases and J lost 6, with 11 bases in between. The CDR3 sequence is 13 residues long. Germline loops: CDR1 KGHSH, CDR2 LQKENI. CDR3 nucleotides: TGTGCCAGCTCACCGGGTAGGGGCCATGGCTACACCTTC. It codes for CASSPGRGHGYTF. Looking up the rest from reference TRBV18 and TRBJ1-2 gives the full variable domain: NAGVMQNPRHLVRRRGQEARLRCSPMKGHSHVYWYRQLPEEGLKFMVYLQKENIIDESGMPKERFSAEFPKEGPSILRIQQVVRGDSAAYFCASSPGRGHGYTFGSGTRLTVV.

This rearrangement joins TRBV18 to TRBJ1-5; tentative D call: TRBD1 (6 bases). This CDR3 is built from 13 residues. V was pared by 3 bases and J by 7 bases, with 10 bases between. The germline V gene has CDR1 KGHSH and CDR2 LQKENI. The chain's CDR3 is CASSPGGGQPQHF. The CDR3 bases are TGTGCCAGCTCACCGGGGGGCGGGCAGCCCCAGCATTTT.

The chain employs TRBV28 and TRBJ1-4; D gene ambiguous. Trimming shortened V by 2 bases and J by 5 bases, and 12 bases separated the two germline ends. Germline V gene data show CDR1 as MDHEN and CDR2 as SYDVKM. This CDR3 is 15 amino acids long. The CDR3 loop reads CASSLTGNPNEKLFF. DNA for the CDR3: TGTGCCAGCAGTTTAACGGGAAACCCCAATGAAAAACTGTTTTTT.

This chain uses TRBV5-4 with TRBJ2-5, with 7 bases lining up with TRBD2. This CDR3 spans 14 amino acids. Trimming cost V 7 bases and J 4 bases; bases outside gene matches: 10. CDR1 is SGHNT, CDR2 YYREEE, per germline (reference sequence). The CDR3 protein is CASGSGGIGETQYF. CDR3 coding DNA: TGTGCCAGCGGCTCCGGGGGGATCGGAGAGACCCAGTACTTC.

V usage is TRBV5-4 and J usage is TRBJ1-5; TRBD1 agrees at 8 bases. From germline, CDR1 is SGHNT and CDR2 YYREEE (reference sequence). Trimming cost V 4 bases and J 2 bases; bases outside gene matches: 8. The CDR3 runs 16 residues. The CDR3 coding sequence is TGTGCCAGCAGCGTCCAGGGGGCGGGGGGCAATCAGCCCCAGCATTTT. Encoded protein: CASSVQGAGGNQPQHF.

The V and J genes are TRBV5-1 and TRBJ1-1, with a possible D match to TRBD1 (5 bases). The V end lost 4 bases, the J end lost 7 bases, and 23 bases lay between the germline ends. In germline, CDR1 is SGHRS, CDR2 YFSETQ. CDR3 length: 16 residues. The CDR3 bases are TGCGCCAGCAGCATACTCCCCTCCGGGACCCGGGGTGAAGCTTTCTTT. The encoded protein is CASSILPSGTRGEAFF.

This chain uses TRBV28 with TRBJ2-7; tentatively, D is TRBD1 (6 bases). From germline, CDR1 is MDHEN and CDR2 SYDVKM. Trimming stripped 3 bases from V and 2 bases from J, with 8 bases between. The CDR3 spans 13 residues. CDR3 amino acids: CASSLPGAYEQYF. The CDR3, as DNA: TGTGCCAGCAGTTTGCCAGGGGCCTACGAGCAGTACTTC. Looking up the rest from reference TRBV28 and TRBJ2-7 gives the full variable domain: DVKVTQSSRYLVKRTGEKVFLECVQDMDHENMFWYRQDPGLGLRLIYFSYDVKMKEKGDIPEGYSVSREKKERFSLILESASTNQTSMYLCASSLPGAYEQYFGPGTRLTVT.

This clone came up once. The chain has TRBV5-1 and TRBJ2-7; the D gene is possibly TRBD1 (5 bases). The CDR3 runs 14 residues. Per the germline V gene, CDR1 is SGHRS and CDR2 is YFSETQ. Trimming removed 4 bases from V and 0 bases from J, with 11 bases in between. CDR3 sequence: CASSLTANSYEQYF. CDR3 in DNA: TGCGCCAGCAGCCTGACAGCCAACTCCTACGAGCAGTACTTC.

The rearrangement links TRBV4-1 to TRBJ2-7; the match to TRBD1 covers 9 bases. Germline lookup yields CDR1 MGHRA and CDR2 YSYEKL. The CDR3 length is 16 residues. The ends lost 6 bases at V and 3 bases at J; junction bases unmatched: 12. The CDR3 DNA reads as TGCGCCAGCAGGCGTGGCTCGACAGGGGGTAACTACGAGCAGTACTTC. Encoded protein: CASRRGSTGGNYEQYF.

V is TRBV7-9 and J is TRBJ2-6; 7 nucleotides line up with TRBD1. The V segment lost 5 bases and the J segment 2 bases; nucleotides outside the gene matches: 3. Looked up from germline, CDR1 is SEHNR and CDR2 is FQNEAQ (reference sequence). The CDR3 runs 15 residues. CDR3: CASSLQGTGANVLTF. In DNA, the CDR3 is TGTGCCAGCAGCCTACAGGGGACTGGGGCCAACGTCCTGACTTTC.

The genes are TRBV28 and TRBJ1-5, with a tentative D call TRBD1 (6 bases). Germline CDR1 is MDHEN and CDR2 is SYDVKM. V lost 4 bases, J lost 11 bases, and 15 bases lay in between. The CDR3 covers 13 residues. The CDR3 DNA follows: TGTGCCAGCAGTTCTGGGGGCTCAAAGGCCCAGCATTTT. As protein: CASSSGGSKAQHF.

This chain connects TRBV9 to TRBJ2-2, with 8 bases that match TRBD2. The length of the CDR3 is 15 residues. The germline CDR1 and CDR2 sequences are SGDLS and YYNGEE. V was clipped by 0 bases and J by 4 bases; unmatched bases: 2. CDR3 sequence reads: CASSVAGGSTGELFF. The CDR3 DNA sequence: TGTGCCAGCAGCGTAGCGGGAGGGTCCACCGGGGAGCTGTTTTTT.

This rearrangement joins TRBV5-1 to TRBJ2-3; D uncertain. CDR1 is SGHRS and CDR2 is YFSETQ in the germline V gene. This CDR3 spans 14 amino acids. V shed 4 bases and J shed 2 bases, with 11 bases lying between them. In DNA form, the CDR3 reads TGCGCCAGCAGCCCGAAGCCGTTCACAGATACGCAGTATTTT. It is translated as CASSPKPFTDTQYF. The whole variable domain, remainder taken from reference TRBV5-1 and TRBJ2-3, is KAGVTQTPRYLIKTRGQQVTLSCSPISGHRSVSWYQQTPGQGLQFLFEYFSETQRNKGNFPGRFSGRQFSNSRSEMNVSTLELGDSALYLCASSPKPFTDTQYFGPGTRLTVL.

This clone appeared a single time. The chain is built from TRBV27 and TRBJ1-5; TRBD1 might be the D (6 bases). The V gene's germline CDR1 is MNHEY and CDR2 SMNVEV (reference sequence). The CDR3 contains 17 residues. With 5 bases removed from V and 3 bases from J, the gap between germline ends came to 20 bases. The CDR3 protein is CASSARDTRGTNQPQHF. Written as DNA, the CDR3 is TGTGCCAGCAGTGCGCGGGACACACGAGGGACCAATCAGCCCCAGCATTTT.

This clone has a single count. This chain joins TRBV29-1 and TRBJ1-2; D might be TRBD1 (5 bases). The CDR3 is made up of 11 amino acids. CDR1 and CDR2 from the germline V gene are SQVTM and ANQGSEA. The V and J ends lost 3 bases and 8 bases respectively, with 10 bases between them. The CDR3 here is CSVDSRDGYTF. The CDR3 DNA sequence: TGCAGCGTTGATTCTAGGGACGGCTACACCTTC.

The V gene is TRBV6-5, the J gene TRBJ1-5, with TRBD1 matching 9 bases. This CDR3 has 15 residues. Unmatched junction bases numbered 3, after V lost 4 bases and J lost 2 bases. Germline CDR1 reads MNHEY; CDR2 reads SVGAGI. The DNA for the CDR3 is TGTGCCAGCAGTTTGGGGGACAGGGGCAATCAGCCCCAGCATTTT. It codes for CASSLGDRGNQPQHF.

The chain joins TRBV6-6 to TRBJ2-3; D is possibly TRBD1 or TRBD2 (5 bases each). This CDR3 is built from 16 residues. Germline V CDR1 and CDR2: MNHNY, SVGAGI (reference sequence). The ends were cut back, 2 bases at V and 1 base at J, with 13 bases in the middle. CDR3 amino acids: CASSYLLGTRTDTQYF. DNA for the CDR3: TGTGCCAGCAGTTACCTCTTAGGGACCCGCACAGATACGCAGTATTTT.

CDR3 protein: CASSLVAPLTEAFF. For the CDR3, the DNA is TGTGCCAGCAGCTTGGTGGCACCGCTCACTGAAGCTTTCTTT. The chain has TRBV13 and TRBJ1-1; D remains ambiguous. This CDR3 contains 14 residues. Germline CDR1 and CDR2: PRHDT and FYEKMQ (reference sequence). The V end lost 3 bases, the J end lost 4 bases, and 12 bases lay between the germline ends.

This clone was counted only a few times. The V and J genes are TRBV13 and TRBJ1-5; D is unresolved. V dropped 0 bases and J dropped 1 base, with 1 base sitting between them. From germline, CDR1 is PRHDT and CDR2 FYEKMQ (reference sequence). The CDR3 has 13 amino acids. CDR3 region: CASSLGSNQPQHF. CDR3 nucleotide sequence: TGTGCCAGCAGCTTAGGCAGCAATCAGCCCCAGCATTTT.